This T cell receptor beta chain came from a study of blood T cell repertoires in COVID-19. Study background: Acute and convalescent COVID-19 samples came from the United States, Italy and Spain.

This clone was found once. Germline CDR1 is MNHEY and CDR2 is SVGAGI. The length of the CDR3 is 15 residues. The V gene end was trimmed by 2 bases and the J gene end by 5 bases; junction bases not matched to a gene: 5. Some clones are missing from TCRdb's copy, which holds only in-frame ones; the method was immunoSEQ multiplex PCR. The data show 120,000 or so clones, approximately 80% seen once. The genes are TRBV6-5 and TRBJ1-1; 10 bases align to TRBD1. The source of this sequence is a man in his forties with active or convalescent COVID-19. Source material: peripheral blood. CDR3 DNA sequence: TGTGCCAGCAGTTACCCGACAGGGGGCCGTACTGAAGCTTTCTTT. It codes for CASSYPTGGRTEAFF.